This T cell receptor (beta chain) was profiled in a study of control samples from healthy donors and cancer patients. Sequencing used immunoSEQ multiplex PCR; TCRdb keeps in-frame clones, though not all of them. The sample carries 350,000 to 450,000 clones, more than 80% recorded once. This clone was seen a few times. In germline, CDR1 is SNHLY, CDR2 FYNNEI. CDR3 size: 13 residues. V was trimmed by 7 bases and J by 7 bases, leaving 14 bases between them. The chain recombines TRBV2 with TRBJ1-5, with a tentative D call TRBD1 (6 bases). The clonotype comes from a man aged 35 to 55 with head and neck cancer. The sequencing sample was made of PBMCs. CDR3 region: CASKEGEVQPQHF. CDR3 nucleotides: TGTGCCAGCAAGGAGGGGGAGGTGCAGCCCCAGCATTTT.